This T cell receptor (beta chain) was sequenced during a study of sequential checkpoint blockade in melanoma. Overall study context: Randomization was 1:1 between first-line nivolumab→ipilimumab and ipilimumab→nivolumab.

This CDR3 contains 15 residues. The germline gives CDR1 MNHEY, CDR2 SVGAGI. Between the trimmed V and J ends, which lost 1 base and 3 bases, there was a span of 12 bases. The treatment here: randomized to nivolumab then ipilimumab (arm A) or the reverse (arm B). Live CD3+CD8+ CD19− CD56− cells were sorted from PBMCs. Some clones are missing from TCRdb's copy, which holds only in-frame ones; the method was immunoSEQ multiplex PCR. The sample carries 13,000 or so clones, approximately 82% recorded once. Source: CD8+ T cells sorted from blood (inferred from file names), taken from a patient given nivolumab and ipilimumab in sequence. The chain joins TRBV6-5 to TRBJ1-1, with unresolved D. This receptor was obtained from a human donor with melanoma. This CDR3 is CASSYFAGSYTEAFF. The CDR3 DNA is TGTGCCAGCAGTTACTTTGCGGGGTCGTACACTGAAGCTTTCTTT.